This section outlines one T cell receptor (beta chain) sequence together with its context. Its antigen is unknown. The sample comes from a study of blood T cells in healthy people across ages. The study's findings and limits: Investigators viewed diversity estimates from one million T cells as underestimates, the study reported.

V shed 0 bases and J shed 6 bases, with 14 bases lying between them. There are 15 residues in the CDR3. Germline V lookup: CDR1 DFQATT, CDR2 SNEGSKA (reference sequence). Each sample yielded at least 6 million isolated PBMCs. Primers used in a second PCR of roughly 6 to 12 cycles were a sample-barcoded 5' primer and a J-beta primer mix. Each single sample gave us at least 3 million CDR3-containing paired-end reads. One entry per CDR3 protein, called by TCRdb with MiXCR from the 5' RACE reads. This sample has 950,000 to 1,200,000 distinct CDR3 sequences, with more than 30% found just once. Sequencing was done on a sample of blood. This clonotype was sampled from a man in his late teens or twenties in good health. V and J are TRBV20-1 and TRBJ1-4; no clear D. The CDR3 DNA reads TGCAGTGCTAGAGATCCCCGGACGCAGGATGAAAAACTGTTTTTT. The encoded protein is CSARDPRTQDEKLFF.